This T cell receptor beta chain was sequenced during a study of blood T cell repertoires in COVID-19 (dated by TCRdb to the early 2020s). Background on the whole study: Samples from collaborators originated in the United States, Italy and Spain and spanned both the acute and convalescent phases of COVID-19. The material from the prospective study consisted of cDNA or gDNA derived from T cells, B-cell-depleted T cells, or PBMCs. The dataset comprised deeply sampled blood TCRbeta repertoires from subjects exposed to, actively infected with, or recovered from COVID-19. The repertoires were released in a freely available public database intended as a resource for research on the immune response to SARS-CoV-2. The samples were drawn from two sources: the first 160 participants of the ongoing ImmuneRACE study, and 950 to 1,500 subjects contributed by 6 global collaborators. Sample metadata almost always included a de-identified subject ID, COVID-19 status, age in years and sex. HLA class I and class II types, where available, came from metadata supplied by the sample provider rather than from assay-based typing. The research as a whole found: How much clinical and demographic metadata was included differed by source and by participant, and the metadata was provided uncurated.

From the germline V gene (reference sequence), CDR1 is LGHDT and CDR2 is YNNKEL. V lost 4 bases and J lost 8 bases, and the count of bases not matched to a germline gene is 9. The CDR3 starts with the cysteine, ends with the phenylalanine, and has 14 residues. Here the CDR3 DNA is all that survives: 42 bases in frame from base 1. Collaborating institutions collected whole blood in K2EDTA tubes following their own protocols. For TCRbeta analysis, collaborator samples were shipped as frozen whole blood, as isolated PBMCs, or as DNA extracted from either sample type. This clone was observed a single time. Its antigen specificity is not known. There are no base qualities to consult, and no much larger clone falls within one base. TCRbeta CDR3 regions were amplified from genomic DNA using the immunoSEQ Assay, a bias-controlled multiplex PCR. The study's own analysis went as follows. The number of nucleated cells in each sample was estimated by amplification of reference gene primers within the assay. Sequence reads were collapsed and filtered to measure the absolute abundance of every unique TCRbeta CDR3 rearrangement. Productive Simpson clonality was computed per sample as the square root of Simpson's diversity index over productive rearrangements. This is the immuneACCESS table as TCRdb keeps it, with only in-frame sequences that have V and J called. A part of the clones is gone; compared with another copy, unresolved V genes explain less than half, and the rest is unexplained. V, J and clone size reflect that table, while D and trimming were determined from the DNA. For this sample there are about 110,000 clones; 65% to 80% appear just once. 4% to 5.5% of the sample is held by the ten biggest clonotypes.

The sequencing input was peripheral blood. The chain employs TRBV3-1 (or the pseudogene TRBV3-2) and TRBJ1-1, with 8 junctional bases fitting TRBD1. This receptor was identified in a man between 65 and 80 years old with acute or convalescent COVID-19. The DNA sequence follows: TGTGCCAGCAGCCCGTTACAGGGGGAAGGGGAAGCTTTCTTT. Its coded protein is CASSPLQGEGEAFF.